This TCR beta chain was recorded in a study of CD8 T cells in ankylosing spondylitis. Whole-study results and caveats: Roughly eight highly homologous variants made up a TCR beta motif that seemed to typify ankylosing spondylitis blood. Reportedly, significant enrichment of disease-linked clones occurred in matched ankylosing spondylitis synovial fluid. Certain motif variants had earlier been reported in reactive arthritis synovial fluid and blood.

The authors made TCR beta libraries by quantitative 5'-RACE with molecular barcodes. TCRdb recomputed calls from the 5' RACE reads with MiXCR, one row per CDR3 protein. The profile covers about 400,000 distinct CDR3 sequences, with about 22% appearing a single time and roughly 16% taken by the ten largest. In this sample, this clonotype turned up a few times. Its antigen is unidentified. The germline V gene has CDR1 SGHDT and CDR2 YYEEEE. The V and J ends lost 4 bases and 7 bases respectively, with 15 bases between them. The length of the CDR3 is 13 residues. Sequenced: blood, either unsorted or a sorted T cell fraction (not recorded which). This TCR was sampled from a male donor with ankylosing spondylitis. The J gene is TRBJ2-7, the V gene TRBV5-6; D gene unclear. The CDR3 here is CASSRILGGEQYF. The CDR3, as DNA: TGTGCCAGCAGCCGCATTCTGGGTGGAGAGCAGTACTTC. Together with reference TRBV5-6 and TRBJ2-7, the CDR3 gives the full variable domain: DAGVTQSPTHLIKTRGQQVTLRCSPKSGHDTVSWYQQALGQGPQFIFQYYEEEERQRGNFPDRFSGHQFPNYSSELNVNALLLGDSALYLCASSRILGGEQYFGPGTRLTVT.